The 9 T cell receptor beta chains presented below share a single source sample, sequenced in a study of human T cells and chemical hapten exposure. TCRdb reprocessed the 5' RACE reads with MiXCR, giving one entry per CDR3 protein. The sample lists approximately 81,000 distinct CDR3 sequences, approximately 7.7% occurring once. Whole blood, unfractionated, served as the material for total RNA extraction. All receptors derive from a male donor in good health.

This clonotype was detected a few times. The chain recombines TRBV7-9 with TRBJ1-1, with TRBD1 as a possible D gene (6 bases). CDR1 and CDR2 (germline): SEHNR, FQNEAQ (reference sequence). Trimming pared 1 base from V and 1 base from J, leaving 16 bases between. The CDR3 length is 17 residues. The CDR3 here is CASSLVRGRQTNTEAFF. The CDR3 coding sequence is TGTGCCAGCAGCTTAGTCAGGGGAAGGCAAACGAACACTGAAGCTTTCTTT.

The chain carries TRBV20-1 and TRBJ1-5; D might be TRBD1 (6 bases). V dropped 6 bases and J dropped 3 bases, with 15 bases sitting between them. The CDR3 totals 14 residues. Germline CDR1 reads DFQATT; CDR2 reads SNEGSKA (reference sequence). The CDR3 is CSARGGSLNQPQHF. The DNA of the CDR3 is TGCAGTGCCAGGGGAGGCAGCCTCAATCAGCCCCAGCATTTT.

This clonotype has more than one count but fewer than ten. The gene calls are TRBV7-9 and TRBJ2-5, with 9 bases that match TRBD1. Germline CDR1 and CDR2: SEHNR and FQNEAQ (reference sequence). The CDR3 length is 14 residues. Germline trimming cut 6 bases from V and 5 bases from J; bases unmatched to any gene: 7. The CDR3 nucleotides read TGTGCCAGCAGACACGGACAGGGGCACGAGACCCAGTACTTC. It yields the protein CASRHGQGHETQYF.

This clonotype was observed a handful of times. V and J are TRBV7-1 and TRBJ2-7, with D uncertain. TRBV7-1 is an ORF; its function is uncertain. The CDR3 has 14 residues. Trimming removed 3 bases from V and 3 bases from J, with 12 bases in between. CDR3 bases: TGTGCCAGCAGCTCTCGGACGGAGCTCTACGAGCAGTACTTC. This translates into CASSSRTELYEQYF.

The chain joins TRBV10-3 to TRBJ2-3; D is perhaps TRBD1 or TRBD2 (6 bases each). The CDR3 length is 15 residues. The germline V gene encodes CDR1 ENHRY and CDR2 SYGVKD. V lost 5 bases and J lost 5, with 17 bases in between. CDR3 protein: CAISPAGGPGDTQYF. In DNA, the CDR3 is TGTGCCATCAGTCCCGCTGGGGGGCCAGGAGATACGCAGTATTTT.

This clonotype appeared a few times. The chain links TRBV7-3 to TRBJ2-5; TRBD2 matches at 11 bases. The CDR3 sequence is 15 residues long. V lost 5 bases to trimming and J lost 5 bases; unmatched junction nucleotides: 7. Germline-derived CDR1 and CDR2 are SGHTA and FQGTGA. CDR3 nucleotides: TGTGCCAGCAGCCTTAGCGGGGGGGCCGGTGAGACCCAGTACTTC. Protein product: CASSLSGGAGETQYF.

The chain carries TRBV4-1 and TRBJ1-3, with D possibly TRBD1 on 6 matching bases. V gave up 4 bases and J gave up 0 bases, with 16 bases separating them. The germline CDR1 and CDR2 sequences are MGHRA and YSYEKL. This CDR3 is 17 amino acids long. For the CDR3, the DNA is TGCGCCAGCAGCCCCACGGACAGCTCTTTCTCTGGAAACACCATATATTTT. It encodes CASSPTDSSFSGNTIYF.

This clonotype was seen at least ten times. This sequence joins TRBV6-5 and TRBJ1-6, with D maybe TRBD1 (5 bases). Trimming removed 0 bases from V and 14 bases from J, with 11 bases in between. This CDR3 has 13 amino acids. Germline values: CDR1 MNHEY, CDR2 SVGAGI. CDR3 amino acids: CASSYSLGDTLHF. CDR3 nucleotides: TGTGCCAGCAGTTACTCCCTAGGGGATACCCTCCACTTT.

This clonotype occurred a few times. The rearrangement joins TRBV7-2 to TRBJ2-5; 7 bases map to TRBD1. Germline V gives CDR1 SGHTA, CDR2 FQGNSA. Trimming cost V 6 bases and J 0 bases; bases outside gene matches: 7. The CDR3 spans 15 residues. CDR3 residues: CASSRTGRNQETQYF. CDR3 bases: TGTGCCAGCAGTCGGACAGGTAGAAACCAAGAGACCCAGTACTTC.